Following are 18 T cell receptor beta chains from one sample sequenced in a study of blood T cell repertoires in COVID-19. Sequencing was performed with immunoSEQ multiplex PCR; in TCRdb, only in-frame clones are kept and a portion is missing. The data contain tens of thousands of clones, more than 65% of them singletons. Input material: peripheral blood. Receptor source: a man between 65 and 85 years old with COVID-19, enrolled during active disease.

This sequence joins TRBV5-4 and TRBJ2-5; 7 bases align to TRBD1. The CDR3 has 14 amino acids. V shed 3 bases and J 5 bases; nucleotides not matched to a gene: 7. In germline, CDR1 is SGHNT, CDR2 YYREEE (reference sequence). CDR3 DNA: TGTGCCAGCAGCTATTCGACAGGGCAGGAGACCCAGTACTTC. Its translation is CASSYSTGQETQYF.

Written as DNA, the CDR3 is TGTGCCAGCAGCCAATCTCGTGCGGTTAGCTCCTACAATGAGCAGTTCTTC. Its translation is CASSQSRAVSSYNEQFF. This chain connects TRBV3-1 (or the pseudogene TRBV3-2) to TRBJ2-1, with D unclear. The CDR3 is 17 residues long. Germline loops: CDR1 LGHDT, CDR2 YNNKEL (reference sequence). Trimming pared 2 bases from V and 0 bases from J, leaving 14 bases between.

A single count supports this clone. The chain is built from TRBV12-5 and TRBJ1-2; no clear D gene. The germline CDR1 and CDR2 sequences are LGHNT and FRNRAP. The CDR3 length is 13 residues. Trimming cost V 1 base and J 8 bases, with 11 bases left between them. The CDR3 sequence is CASGLDSFGGYTF. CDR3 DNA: TGTGCTAGTGGTTTGGATAGTTTCGGGGGCTACACCTTC.

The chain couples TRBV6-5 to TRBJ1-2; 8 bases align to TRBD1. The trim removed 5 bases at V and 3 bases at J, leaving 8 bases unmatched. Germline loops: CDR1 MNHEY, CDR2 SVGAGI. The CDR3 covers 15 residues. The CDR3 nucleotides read TGTGCCAGCAGTACACGTGACAGGGGCGACTATGGCTACACCTTC. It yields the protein CASSTRDRGDYGYTF.

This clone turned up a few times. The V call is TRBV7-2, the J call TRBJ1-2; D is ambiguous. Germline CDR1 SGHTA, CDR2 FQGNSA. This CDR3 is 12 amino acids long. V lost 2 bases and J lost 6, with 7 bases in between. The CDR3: CASSLYINGYTF. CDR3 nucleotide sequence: TGTGCCAGCAGCTTATACATTAATGGCTACACCTTC.

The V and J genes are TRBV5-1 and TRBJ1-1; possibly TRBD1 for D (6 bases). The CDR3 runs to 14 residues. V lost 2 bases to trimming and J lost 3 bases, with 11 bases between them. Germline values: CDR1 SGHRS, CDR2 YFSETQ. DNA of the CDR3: TGCGCCAGCAGCTTACAAGGGGGGGACACTGAAGCTTTCTTT. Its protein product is CASSLQGGDTEAFF.

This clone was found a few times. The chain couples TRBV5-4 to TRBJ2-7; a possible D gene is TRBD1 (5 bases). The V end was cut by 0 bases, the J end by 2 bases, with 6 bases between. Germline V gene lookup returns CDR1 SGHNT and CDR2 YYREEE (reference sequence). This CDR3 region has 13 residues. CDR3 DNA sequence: TGTGCCAGCAGCTTGGAGACAGCCTACGAGCAGTACTTC. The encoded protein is CASSLETAYEQYF.

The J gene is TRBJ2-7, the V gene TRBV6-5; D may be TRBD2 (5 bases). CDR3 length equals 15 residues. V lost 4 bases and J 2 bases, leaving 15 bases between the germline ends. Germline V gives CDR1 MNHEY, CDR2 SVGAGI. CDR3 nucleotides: TGTGCCAGCAGTTCCCCCGGACTGCTTACCTACGAGCAGTACTTC. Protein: CASSSPGLLTYEQYF.

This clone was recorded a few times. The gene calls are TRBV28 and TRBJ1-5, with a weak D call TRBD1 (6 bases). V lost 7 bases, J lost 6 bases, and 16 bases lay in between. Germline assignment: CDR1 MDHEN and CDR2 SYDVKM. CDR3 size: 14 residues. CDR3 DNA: TGTGCCAGCAACCCTGGGGGGGCGGGTCAGCCCCAGCATTTT. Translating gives CASNPGGAGQPQHF.

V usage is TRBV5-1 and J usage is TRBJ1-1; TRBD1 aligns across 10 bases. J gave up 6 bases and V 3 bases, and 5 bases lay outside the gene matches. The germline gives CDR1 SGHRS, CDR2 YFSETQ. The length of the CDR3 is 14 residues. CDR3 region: CASSSGTGVAEAFF. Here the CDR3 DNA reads TGCGCCAGCAGCTCCGGGACAGGGGTCGCTGAAGCTTTCTTT. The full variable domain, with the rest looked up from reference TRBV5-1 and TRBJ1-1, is KAGVTQTPRYLIKTRGQQVTLSCSPISGHRSVSWYQQTPGQGLQFLFEYFSETQRNKGNFPGRFSGRQFSNSRSEMNVSTLELGDSALYLCASSSGTGVAEAFFGQGTRLTVV.

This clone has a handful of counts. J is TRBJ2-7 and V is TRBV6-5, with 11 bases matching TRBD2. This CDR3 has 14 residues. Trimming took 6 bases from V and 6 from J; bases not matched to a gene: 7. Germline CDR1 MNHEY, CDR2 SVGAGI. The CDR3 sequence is CASRQTSGKGEQYF. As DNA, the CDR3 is TGTGCCAGCAGGCAGACTAGCGGGAAGGGCGAGCAGTACTTC.

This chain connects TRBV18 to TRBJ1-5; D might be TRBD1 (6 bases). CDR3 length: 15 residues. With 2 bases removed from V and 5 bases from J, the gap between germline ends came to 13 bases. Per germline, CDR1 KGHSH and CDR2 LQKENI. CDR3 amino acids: CASSPGGARDQPQHF. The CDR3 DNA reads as TGTGCCAGCTCACCAGGGGGGGCAAGGGATCAGCCCCAGCATTTT.

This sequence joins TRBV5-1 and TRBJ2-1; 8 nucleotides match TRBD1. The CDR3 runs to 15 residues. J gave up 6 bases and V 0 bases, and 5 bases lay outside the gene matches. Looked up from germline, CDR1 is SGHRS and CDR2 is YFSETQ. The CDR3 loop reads CASSLEGQVPNEQFF. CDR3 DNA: TGCGCCAGCAGCTTGGAGGGACAGGTACCCAATGAGCAGTTCTTC.

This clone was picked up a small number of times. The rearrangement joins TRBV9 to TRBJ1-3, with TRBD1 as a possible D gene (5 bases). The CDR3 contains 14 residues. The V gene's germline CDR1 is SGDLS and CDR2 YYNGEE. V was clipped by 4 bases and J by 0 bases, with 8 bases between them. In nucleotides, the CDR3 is TGTGCCAGCAGCTCAGGGTTCTCTGGAAACACCATATATTTT. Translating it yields CASSSGFSGNTIYF.

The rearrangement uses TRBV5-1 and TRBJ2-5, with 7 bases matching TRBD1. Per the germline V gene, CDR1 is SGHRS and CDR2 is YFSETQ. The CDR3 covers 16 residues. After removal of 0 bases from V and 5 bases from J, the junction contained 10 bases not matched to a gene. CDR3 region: CASSLEGQFKVETQYF. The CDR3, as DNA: TGCGCCAGCAGCTTGGAGGGACAGTTTAAGGTGGAGACCCAGTACTTC.

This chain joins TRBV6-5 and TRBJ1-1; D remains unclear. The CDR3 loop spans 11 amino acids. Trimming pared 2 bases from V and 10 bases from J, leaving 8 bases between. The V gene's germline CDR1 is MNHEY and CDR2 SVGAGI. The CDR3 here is CASSYGRGAFF. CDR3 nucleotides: TGTGCCAGCAGTTACGGGCGGGGAGCTTTCTTT.

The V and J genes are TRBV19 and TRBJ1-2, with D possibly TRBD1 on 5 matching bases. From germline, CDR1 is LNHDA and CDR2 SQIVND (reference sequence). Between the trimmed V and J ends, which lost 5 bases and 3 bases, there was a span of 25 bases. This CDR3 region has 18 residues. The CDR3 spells CASSSDYRGQGGHYGYTF. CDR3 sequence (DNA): TGTGCCAGTAGTTCCGATTACAGAGGGCAGGGAGGACACTATGGCTACACCTTC.

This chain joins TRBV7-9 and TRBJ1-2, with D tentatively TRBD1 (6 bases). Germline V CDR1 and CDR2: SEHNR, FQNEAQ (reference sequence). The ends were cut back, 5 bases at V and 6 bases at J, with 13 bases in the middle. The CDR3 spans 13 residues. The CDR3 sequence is CASSKGTLDGYTF. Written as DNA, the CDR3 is TGTGCCAGCAGCAAGGGGACATTAGATGGCTACACCTTC.